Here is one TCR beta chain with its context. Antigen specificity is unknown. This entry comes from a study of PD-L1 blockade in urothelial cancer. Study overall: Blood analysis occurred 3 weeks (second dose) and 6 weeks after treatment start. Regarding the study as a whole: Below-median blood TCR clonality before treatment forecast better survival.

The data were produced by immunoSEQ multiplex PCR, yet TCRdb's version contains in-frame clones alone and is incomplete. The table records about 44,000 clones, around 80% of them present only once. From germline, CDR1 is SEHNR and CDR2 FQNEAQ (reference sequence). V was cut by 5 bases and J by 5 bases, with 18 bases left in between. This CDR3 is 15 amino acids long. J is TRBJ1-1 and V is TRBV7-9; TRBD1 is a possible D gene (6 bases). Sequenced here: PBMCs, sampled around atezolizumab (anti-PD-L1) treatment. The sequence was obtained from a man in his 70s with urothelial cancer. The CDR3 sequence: CASSQPSGGRTEAFF. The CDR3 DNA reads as TGTGCCAGCAGCCAACCTTCGGGGGGGCGAACTGAAGCTTTCTTT.